The 20 T cell receptor beta chains given below trace back to one sample, sequenced in a study of T cell repertoires in cytomegalovirus infection. The antigens for these receptors are not known. From the reads, TCRdb called clonotypes with MiXCR, one entry per CDR3 protein. This table has approximately 910,000 distinct CDR3 sequences, about a third appearing once. The input for sequencing was cultured CD8+ T cells from PBMCs, taken from culture after CMV antigen stimulation. These receptors originate from a human donor in good health (CMV status not recorded). Some clones in this sample may be carry-over from other donors' samples.

This clonotype occurred a few times. The gene calls are TRBV7-9 and TRBJ1-1; no reliable D call. The CDR3 runs 13 residues. Germline CDR1 reads SEHNR; CDR2 reads FQNEAQ (reference sequence). V was pared by 5 bases and J by 1 base, with 8 bases between. The CDR3 sequence: CASSPPQNTEAFF. The CDR3 DNA reads as TGTGCCAGCAGCCCCCCCCAGAACACTGAAGCTTTCTTT.

This clonotype occurred a few times. The genes are TRBV19 and TRBJ1-2; D is perhaps TRBD1 (5 bases). V was cut by 4 bases and J by 8 bases, with 8 bases left in between. Germline V gives CDR1 LNHDA, CDR2 SQIVND (reference sequence). The CDR3 is made up of 11 amino acids. CDR3 amino acids: CASSTNRGYTF. As DNA, the CDR3 is TGTGCCAGTAGTACGAACAGGGGCTACACCTTC.

The V and J genes are TRBV11-1 and TRBJ1-2; D is ambiguous. Germline CDR1 and CDR2: SGHAT and FQDESV (reference sequence). The V and J ends lost 2 bases and 3 bases respectively, with 10 bases between them. This CDR3 spans 14 amino acids. CDR3 bases: TGTGCCAGCAGCTTATCGGCCAGTCACTATGGCTACACCTTC. Translation gives CASSLSASHYGYTF.

Ten or more counts support this clonotype. V is TRBV7-8 and J is TRBJ1-1, with D uncertain. The V gene lost 1 base and the J gene lost 4 bases, with 10 bases spanning the gap. The germline CDR1 and CDR2 sequences are SGHVS and FQNEAQ. The CDR3 consists of 14 residues. The CDR3 region has the DNA TGTGCCAGCAGCTTAGAGTTGTGGGGCACTGAAGCTTTCTTT. It yields the protein CASSLELWGTEAFF.

The genes are TRBV19 and TRBJ2-2; D perhaps matches TRBD1 (6 bases). Trimming cost V 6 bases and J 3 bases, with 17 bases left between them. Germline loops: CDR1 LNHDA, CDR2 SQIVND (reference sequence). The CDR3 is made up of 16 amino acids. CDR3: CASSPHPGEYTGELFF. CDR3 coding DNA: TGTGCCAGTAGCCCCCACCCAGGGGAGTACACCGGGGAGCTGTTTTTT.

This clonotype was counted a few times. V usage is TRBV6-6 and J usage is TRBJ1-1, with 9 bases that match TRBD1. Germline-derived CDR1 and CDR2 are MNHNY and SVGAGI (reference sequence). V trimming: 6 bases; J trimming: 4 bases; junction bases outside the gene matches: 6. The CDR3 is made up of 14 amino acids. CDR3 loop: CASSKRDRVTEAFF. DNA of the CDR3: TGTGCCAGCAGCAAAAGGGACAGGGTCACTGAAGCTTTCTTT.

There are many counts of this clonotype. This CDR3 is CASSQDQGMNTEAFF. The CDR3 nucleotides read TGTGCCAGCAGCCAAGATCAGGGGATGAACACTGAAGCTTTCTTT. The gene calls are TRBV4-2 and TRBJ1-1, with D tentatively TRBD1 (6 bases). V was cut by 0 bases and J by 0 bases, with 8 bases left in between. This CDR3 spans 15 amino acids. The germline V gene has CDR1 LGHNA and CDR2 YNFKEQ.

The table lists this clonotype with a few counts. This chain connects TRBV6-6 to TRBJ1-4; no clear D. Germline CDR1 and CDR2: MNHNY and SVGAGI (reference sequence). Trimming took off 2 bases at V and 5 bases at J, with 12 bases between the two ends. This CDR3 is 15 amino acids long. The CDR3 DNA is TGTGCCAGCAGTTACGTCACAGTTGCCAATGAAAAACTGTTTTTT. Translating it yields CASSYVTVANEKLFF.

This clonotype came up a few times. CDR3 residues: CASSFTSGGAPEQFF. The CDR3 DNA sequence: TGTGCCAGCAGTTTTACTAGCGGGGGGGCCCCTGAGCAGTTCTTC. The chain links TRBV6-1 to TRBJ2-1; TRBD2 aligns across 13 bases. V dropped 5 bases and J dropped 9; count of bases not matched to a gene: 7. CDR1 MNHNS and CDR2 SASEGT come from the germline V gene. The CDR3 runs 15 residues.

This clonotype occurred once. The gene calls are TRBV19 and TRBJ1-1; no definite D call. The CDR3 is made up of 13 amino acids. V was cut by 9 bases and J by 3 bases, with 14 bases left in between. Per germline, CDR1 LNHDA and CDR2 SQIVND (reference sequence). CDR3 residues: CASTKVPDTEAFF. Written as DNA, the CDR3 is TGTGCCAGCACGAAGGTTCCGGACACTGAAGCTTTCTTT.

On this clonotype: The junction differs from germline at one of its ends, possibly a read error. CDR3 residues: CSSRNGGEGTDTQYF. In DNA, the CDR3 is TGTTCCAGCAGAAACGGGGGGGAGGGCACAGATACGCAGTATTTT. The chain carries TRBV27 and TRBJ2-3, with TRBD2 matching over 8 bases. The CDR3 has 15 amino acids. The germline V gene encodes CDR1 MNHEY and CDR2 SMNVEV (reference sequence).

Concerning this clonotype: A much larger clonotype is one base distant, so this may be a read error. The chain carries TRBV10-3 and TRBJ1-2, with 10 positions matching TRBD1. CDR3 length: 15 residues. V was pared by 6 bases and J by 8 bases, with 12 bases of the junction left unmatched. From germline, CDR1 is ENHRY and CDR2 SYGVKD. The CDR3 is CAIRGTGDASLGYTF. The CDR3 coding sequence is TGTGCCATCAGGGGGACAGGGGACGCATCTTTAGGCTACACCTTC.

This clonotype has a handful of counts. The chain employs TRBV6-8 and TRBJ2-2; 7 positions match TRBD1. This CDR3 contains 16 residues. The V segment lost 4 bases and the J segment 5 bases; nucleotides outside the gene matches: 10. Germline lookup yields CDR1 MNHGY and CDR2 SAAAGT. The CDR3 DNA is TGTGCCAGCAGTTCCGAGGGGGCGCGGAATACCGGGGAGCTGTTTTTT. Its translation: CASSSEGARNTGELFF.

There are a few counts of this clonotype. The chain carries TRBV14 and TRBJ1-2; D may be TRBD1 (5 bases). V was trimmed by 0 bases and J by 2 bases, leaving 10 bases between them. The CDR3 is 15 residues long. The V gene's germline CDR1 is SGHDN and CDR2 FVKESK. The CDR3 sequence: CASSQDAGRNYGYTF. CDR3 DNA sequence: TGTGCCAGCAGCCAAGATGCGGGACGGAACTATGGCTACACCTTC.

The chain is built from TRBV24-1 and TRBJ2-1; no clear D. This CDR3 contains 13 residues. Germline assignment: CDR1 KGHDR and CDR2 SFDVKD. Trimming pared 11 bases from V and 6 bases from J, leaving 16 bases between. This CDR3 reads CAIYDGVVNEQFF. CDR3 nucleotides: TGTGCCATCTACGATGGGGTCGTCAATGAGCAGTTCTTC.

The chain employs TRBV6-8 and TRBJ2-7; maybe TRBD2 (6 bases). The CDR3 spans 14 residues. V was shortened by 7 bases and J by 4 bases, with 17 bases between the two germline ends. Germline CDR1 is MNHGY and CDR2 is SAAAGT. CDR3 sequence reads: CASTWHGDSYEQYF. The CDR3, as DNA: TGTGCCAGCACCTGGCACGGGGACTCATACGAGCAGTACTTC.

CDR3 sequence: CSAMEGEKLFF. DNA for the CDR3: TGCAGTGCCATGGAAGGTGAAAAACTGTTTTTT. The J gene is TRBJ1-4, the V gene TRBV20-1, with D hard to call. This CDR3 region has 11 residues. CDR1 and CDR2 from the germline V gene are DFQATT and SNEGSKA (reference sequence). The germline V and J ends were trimmed by 6 bases and 7 bases, with 9 bases remaining between them.

This clonotype was counted a few times. The chain joins TRBV4-1 to TRBJ2-3; D gene ambiguous. CDR3 length equals 18 residues. V gave up 0 bases and J gave up 0 bases, with 16 bases separating them. Germline-derived CDR1 and CDR2 are MGHRA and YSYEKL. CDR3 in DNA: TGCGCCAGCAGCCAAGACTCGTACACCGATTCTAGCACAGATACGCAGTATTTT. Protein sequence: CASSQDSYTDSSTDTQYF.

In this sample, this clonotype turned up once. This sequence joins TRBV5-5 and TRBJ1-2; possible D gene TRBD1, 6 bases. CDR3 length equals 14 residues. V gave up 6 bases and J gave up 2 bases, with 14 bases separating them. From germline, CDR1 is SGHKS and CDR2 YYEKEE (reference sequence). As DNA, the CDR3 is TGTGCCAGCAACCAAGGACAGAAGAACTATGGCTACACCTTC. It specifies CASNQGQKNYGYTF.

This clonotype was seen a handful of times. The rearrangement joins TRBV9 to TRBJ1-4; D uncertain. This CDR3 region has 13 residues. With 2 bases removed from V and 6 bases from J, the gap between germline ends came to 8 bases. Germline values: CDR1 SGDLS, CDR2 YYNGEE. The CDR3 is CASSVDLDEKLFF. In DNA form, the CDR3 reads TGTGCCAGCAGCGTCGACTTGGATGAAAAACTGTTTTTT.